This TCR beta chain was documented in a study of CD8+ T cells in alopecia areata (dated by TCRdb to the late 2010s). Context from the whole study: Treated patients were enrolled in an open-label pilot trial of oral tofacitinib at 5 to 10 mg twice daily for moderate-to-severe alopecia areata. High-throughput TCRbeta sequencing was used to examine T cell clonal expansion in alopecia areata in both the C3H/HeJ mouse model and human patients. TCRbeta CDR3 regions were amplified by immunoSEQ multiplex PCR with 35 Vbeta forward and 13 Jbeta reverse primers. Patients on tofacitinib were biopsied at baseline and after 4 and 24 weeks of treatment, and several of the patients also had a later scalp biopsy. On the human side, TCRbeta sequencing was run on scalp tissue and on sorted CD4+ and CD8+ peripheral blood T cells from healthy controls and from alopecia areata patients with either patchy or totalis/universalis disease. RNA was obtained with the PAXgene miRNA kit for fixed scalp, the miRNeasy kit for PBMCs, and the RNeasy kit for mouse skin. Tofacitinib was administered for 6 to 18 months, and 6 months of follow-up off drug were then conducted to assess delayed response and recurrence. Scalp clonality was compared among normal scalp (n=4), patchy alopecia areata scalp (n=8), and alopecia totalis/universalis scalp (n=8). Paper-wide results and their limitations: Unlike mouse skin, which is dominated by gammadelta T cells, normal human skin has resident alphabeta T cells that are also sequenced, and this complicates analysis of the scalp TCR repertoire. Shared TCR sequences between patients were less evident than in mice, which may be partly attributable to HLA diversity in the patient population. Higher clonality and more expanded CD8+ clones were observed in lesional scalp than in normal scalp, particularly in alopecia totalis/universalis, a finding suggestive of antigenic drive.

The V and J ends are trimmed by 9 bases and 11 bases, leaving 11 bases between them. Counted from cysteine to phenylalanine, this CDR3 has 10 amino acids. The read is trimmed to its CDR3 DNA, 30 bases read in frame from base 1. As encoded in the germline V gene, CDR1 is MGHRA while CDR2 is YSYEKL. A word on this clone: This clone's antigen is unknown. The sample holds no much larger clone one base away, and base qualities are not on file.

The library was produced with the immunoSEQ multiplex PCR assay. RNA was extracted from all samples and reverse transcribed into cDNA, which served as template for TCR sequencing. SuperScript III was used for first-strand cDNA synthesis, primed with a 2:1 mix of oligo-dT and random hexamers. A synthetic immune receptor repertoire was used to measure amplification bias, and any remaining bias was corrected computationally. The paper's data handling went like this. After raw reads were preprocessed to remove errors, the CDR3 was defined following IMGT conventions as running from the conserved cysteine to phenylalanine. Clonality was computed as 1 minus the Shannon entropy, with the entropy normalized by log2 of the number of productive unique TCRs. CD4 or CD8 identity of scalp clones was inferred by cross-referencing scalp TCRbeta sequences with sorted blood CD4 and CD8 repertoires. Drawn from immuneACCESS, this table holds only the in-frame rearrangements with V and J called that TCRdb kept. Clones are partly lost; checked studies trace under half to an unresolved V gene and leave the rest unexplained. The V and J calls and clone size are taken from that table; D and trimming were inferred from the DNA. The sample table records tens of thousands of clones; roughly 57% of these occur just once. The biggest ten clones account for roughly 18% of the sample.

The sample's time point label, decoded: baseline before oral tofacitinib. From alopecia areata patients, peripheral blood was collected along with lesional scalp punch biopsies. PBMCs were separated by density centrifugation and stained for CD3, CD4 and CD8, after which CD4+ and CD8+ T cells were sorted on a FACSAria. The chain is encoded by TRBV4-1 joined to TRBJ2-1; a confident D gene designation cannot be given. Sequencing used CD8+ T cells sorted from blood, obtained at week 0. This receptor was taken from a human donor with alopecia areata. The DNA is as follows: TGCGCCAGGGAACTTCTACAGCAGTTCTTC. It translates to CARELLQQFF.